This passage covers 32 T cell receptor beta chains from one sample sequenced in a study of shared T cell receptors in the human thymus (dated by TCRdb to the early 2020s). The protocol used for the library was the immunoSEQ multiplex PCR assay. Drawn from immuneACCESS, this table holds only the in-frame rearrangements with V and J called that TCRdb kept. Clones are partly lost; checked studies trace under half to an unresolved V gene and leave the rest unexplained. The sample records approximately 490,000 clones, about four fifths of which are singletons. Around 0.013% of the sample is in the top ten clones. This sample was also put to use in a study of human thymus T cells.

Sequenced input: thymocytes. Receptor source: a boy less than two years old with a congenital heart defect. Donor details come from another sample of the same person, matched by shared clones.

The V call is TRBV5-5, the J call TRBJ2-7; a possible D gene is TRBD2 (7 bases). Germline loops: CDR1 SGHKS, CDR2 YYEKEE (reference sequence). The CDR3 is 17 amino acids. V was pared by 4 bases and J by 1 base, with 21 bases between. Here the CDR3 DNA reads TGTGCCAGCAGCGGGGGGGCTCCCCCCTGGGGGTCCTACGAGCAGTACTTC. It codes for CASSGGAPPWGSYEQYF. The full variable domain, with the rest looked up from reference TRBV5-5 and TRBJ2-7, is DAGVTQSPTHLIKTRGQQVTLRCSPISGHKSVSWYQQVLGQGPQFIFQYYEKEERGRGNFPDRFSARQFPNYSSELNVNALLLGDSALYLCASSGGAPPWGSYEQYFGPGTRLTVT.

A few counts support this clone. The chain employs TRBV30 and TRBJ2-2, with 11 bases lining up with TRBD1. V dropped 2 bases and J dropped 5; count of bases not matched to a gene: 10. The CDR3 spans 17 residues. CDR1 is GTSNPN, CDR2 SVGIG, per germline (reference sequence). DNA of the CDR3: TGTGCCTGGAGTCCCCAAAAGGGACAGGGGGTGACCGGGGAGCTGTTTTTT. Its translation is CAWSPQKGQGVTGELFF.

A single count supports this clone. This chain's CDR3 is CASRGSGSTDTQYF. CDR3 bases: TGTGCCAGTAGGGGGAGCGGAAGCACAGATACGCAGTATTTT. This sequence joins TRBV19 and TRBJ2-3, with TRBD2 as a possible D gene (5 bases). CDR3 length equals 14 residues. CDR1 LNHDA and CDR2 SQIVND come from the germline V gene (reference sequence). Between the trimmed V and J ends, which lost 6 bases and 0 bases, there was a span of 10 bases. Based on the CDR3 plus reference TRBV19 and TRBJ2-3, the full variable domain is DGGITQSPKYLFRKEGQNVTLSCEQNLNHDAMYWYRQDPGQGLRLIYYSQIVNDFQKGDIAEGYSVSREKKESFPLTVTSAQKNPTAFYLCASRGSGSTDTQYFGPGTRLTVL.

The J gene is TRBJ2-7, the V gene TRBV19; D gene uncertain. The CDR3 is 15 residues long. Trimming removed 4 bases from V and 2 bases from J, with 15 bases in between. CDR1 and CDR2 (germline): LNHDA, SQIVND (reference sequence). Here the CDR3 reads CASSKSPRGPYEQYF. The CDR3 region has the DNA TGTGCCAGTAGTAAATCCCCTCGTGGGCCCTACGAGCAGTACTTC.

The V gene is TRBV11-2, the J gene TRBJ2-7; 8 positions match TRBD1. The V segment lost 6 bases and the J segment 3 bases; nucleotides outside the gene matches: 7. The V gene's germline CDR1 is SGHAT and CDR2 FQNNGV. The CDR3 consists of 14 residues. CDR3 loop: CASRWTGQGYEQYF. The CDR3 bases are TGTGCCAGCAGGTGGACCGGACAGGGCTACGAGCAGTACTTC.

This clone was found once. V gene TRBV7-6 combines with J gene TRBJ1-1; TRBD1 matches at 7 bases. CDR1 SGHVS and CDR2 FNYEAQ come from the germline V gene. J gave up 8 bases and V 5 bases, and 17 bases lay outside the gene matches. This CDR3 region has 16 residues. The CDR3 loop is CASSARDGRGFREAFF. In nucleotides, the CDR3 is TGTGCCAGCAGCGCCCGTGATGGCAGGGGGTTTAGAGAAGCTTTCTTT.

The V and J genes are TRBV7-8 and TRBJ2-1; a possible D gene is TRBD2 (7 bases). The V end was cut by 6 bases, the J end by 2 bases, with 23 bases between. The length of the CDR3 is 18 residues. CDR1 is SGHVS, CDR2 FQNEAQ, per germline. The CDR3 is CASSPGGQGGSTYNEQFF. The CDR3 DNA reads as TGTGCCAGCAGTCCTGGGGGACAAGGCGGGAGCACCTACAATGAGCAGTTCTTC. Drawing the rest from reference TRBV7-8 and TRBJ2-1, the complete variable domain is GAGVSQSPRYKVAKRGQDVALRCDPISGHVSLFWYQQALGQGPEFLTYFQNEAQLDKSGLPSDRFFAERPEGSVSTLKIQRTQQEDSAVYLCASSPGGQGGSTYNEQFFGPGTRLTVL.

This clone was recorded once. The rearrangement uses TRBV7-4 and TRBJ2-1, with TRBD2 matching over 9 bases. V gave up 5 bases and J gave up 6 bases; unmatched junction bases: 11. Germline CDR1 SGHVT, CDR2 SQSDAQ. This CDR3 spans 16 amino acids. The CDR3: CASSPSVAGEGNEQFF. For the CDR3, the DNA is TGTGCCAGCAGCCCCTCAGTAGCGGGAGAAGGCAATGAGCAGTTCTTC.

V and J are TRBV30 and TRBJ2-6; the match to TRBD1 covers 9 bases. This CDR3 spans 16 amino acids. Losses at the gene ends were 4 bases for V and 0 bases for J; bases not matched to a gene: 4. Germline-derived CDR1 and CDR2 are GTSNPN and SVGIG (reference sequence). The CDR3 DNA follows: TGTGCCTGGAAACAGGGGGCTTGCTCTGGGGCCAACGTCCTGACTTTC. Its protein product is CAWKQGACSGANVLTF.

This chain joins TRBV5-5 and TRBJ1-4; TRBD1 matches 9 bases. Germline assignment: CDR1 SGHKS and CDR2 YYEKEE (reference sequence). This CDR3 is 16 amino acids long. With 4 bases clipped from V and 6 bases from J, the junction kept 10 bases outside the gene matches. As DNA, the CDR3 is TGTGCCAGCAGCCTGCGGAGCGGGACAGGGTATGAAAAACTGTTTTTT. This gives the protein CASSLRSGTGYEKLFF. Using reference TRBV5-5 and TRBJ1-4 for the parts outside the CDR3, the full variable domain is DAGVTQSPTHLIKTRGQQVTLRCSPISGHKSVSWYQQVLGQGPQFIFQYYEKEERGRGNFPDRFSARQFPNYSSELNVNALLLGDSALYLCASSLRSGTGYEKLFFGSGTQLSVL.

This chain uses TRBV6-1 with TRBJ1-1; 7 positions match TRBD1. Trimming removed 0 bases from V and 1 base from J; junction bases left unmatched: 8. Per germline, CDR1 MNHNS and CDR2 SASEGT. The CDR3 contains 17 residues. The CDR3 DNA is TGTGCCAGCAGTGAAGCACTACAGGGGCTCAGGAACACTGAAGCTTTCTTT. Its translation is CASSEALQGLRNTEAFF.

The chain has TRBV19 and TRBJ1-1; D perhaps matches TRBD1 (5 bases). Trimming removed 1 base from V and 1 base from J, with 19 bases in between. CDR3 length: 18 amino acids. Germline V gives CDR1 LNHDA, CDR2 SQIVND (reference sequence). CDR3 amino acids: CASSIVGGEGRPNTEAFF. Written as DNA, the CDR3 is TGTGCCAGTAGTATAGTGGGAGGGGAGGGGCGGCCGAACACTGAAGCTTTCTTT.

The CDR3 nucleotides are TGTGCCAGCAGCTTAGCCCAGAACTACGAGCAGTACTTC. Translating gives CASSLAQNYEQYF. The V call is TRBV11-2, the J call TRBJ2-7, with D uncertain. The CDR3 totals 13 residues. The ends were cut back, 1 base at V and 3 bases at J, with 7 bases in the middle. The V gene's germline CDR1 is SGHAT and CDR2 FQNNGV.

This chain connects TRBV5-1 to TRBJ1-1; 7 bases are a match to TRBD1. This CDR3 comprises 14 residues. Germline loops: CDR1 SGHRS, CDR2 YFSETQ. The V gene end was trimmed by 4 bases and the J gene end by 4 bases; junction bases not matched to a gene: 7. DNA of the CDR3: TGCGCCAGCAGCCCCGGACAGGTATTCACTGAAGCTTTCTTT. Translation gives CASSPGQVFTEAFF.

The rearrangement joins TRBV28 to TRBJ2-3; no definite D call. Germline V lookup: CDR1 MDHEN, CDR2 SYDVKM. V was pared by 8 bases and J by 4 bases, with 4 bases between. CDR3 length equals 10 residues. CDR3 protein: CASRADTQYF. CDR3 coding DNA: TGTGCCAGCCGGGCAGATACGCAGTATTTT. Together with reference TRBV28 and TRBJ2-3, the CDR3 gives the full variable domain: DVKVTQSSRYLVKRTGEKVFLECVQDMDHENMFWYRQDPGLGLRLIYFSYDVKMKEKGDIPEGYSVSREKKERFSLILESASTNQTSMYLCASRADTQYFGPGTRLTVL.

The J gene is TRBJ2-7, the V gene TRBV25-1; no definite D call. This CDR3 contains 13 residues. Germline values: CDR1 MGHDK, CDR2 SYGVNS. Trimming stripped 4 bases from V and 1 base from J, with 8 bases between. The CDR3 region has the DNA TGTGCCAGCAGTGGTCACAGATCCTACGAGCAGTACTTC. Its protein is CASSGHRSYEQYF.

The chain couples TRBV14 to TRBJ2-1, with 8 bases lining up with TRBD1. CDR1 and CDR2 (germline): SGHDN, FVKESK. Trimming at V came to 4 bases and at J to 7 bases, leaving 3 bases not matched to a gene. This CDR3 has 13 amino acids. CDR3 amino acids: CASSPRQGNEQFF. The CDR3 DNA follows: TGTGCCAGCAGCCCCAGACAGGGGAATGAGCAGTTCTTC.

The chain couples TRBV28 to TRBJ2-4; the D gene is possibly TRBD1 (6 bases). The CDR3 totals 17 residues. V shed 3 bases and J shed 0 bases, with 15 bases lying between them. Germline V gives CDR1 MDHEN, CDR2 SYDVKM. CDR3 loop: CASSLGAGFLAKNIQYF. CDR3 in DNA: TGTGCCAGCAGTTTGGGGGCAGGTTTTCTAGCCAAAAACATTCAGTACTTC.

The chain recombines TRBV13 with TRBJ2-2, with 13 positions matching TRBD2. CDR1 and CDR2 (germline): PRHDT, FYEKMQ (reference sequence). The V and J ends lost 5 bases and 4 bases, in that order; junction bases with no gene match: 7. The CDR3 sequence is 17 residues long. DNA for the CDR3: TGTGCCAGCAGCCATCATGGGACTAGCGGGATCACCGGGGAGCTGTTTTTT. Translating it yields CASSHHGTSGITGELFF.

Only a few counts were recorded for this clone. The V gene is TRBV11-1, the J gene TRBJ2-7, with TRBD2 identical over 12 bases. Per the germline V gene, CDR1 is SGHAT and CDR2 is FQDESV (reference sequence). The length of the CDR3 is 15 residues. With 5 bases clipped from V and 7 bases from J, the junction kept 9 bases outside the gene matches. The CDR3 loop reads CASSQRLAGAGEQYF. Here the CDR3 DNA reads TGTGCCAGCAGCCAACGACTAGCGGGAGCTGGAGAGCAGTACTTC.

This clone was counted a few times. The chain recombines TRBV28 with TRBJ1-3; 11 bases are a match to TRBD1. With 6 bases clipped from V and 3 bases from J, the junction kept 4 bases outside the gene matches. Germline CDR1 and CDR2: MDHEN and SYDVKM. CDR3 size: 15 residues. CDR3 sequence (DNA): TGTGCCAGCAGCGGACAGGGGGCTGGTGGAAACACCATATATTTT. It translates to CASSGQGAGGNTIYF. Drawing the rest from reference TRBV28 and TRBJ1-3, the complete variable domain is DVKVTQSSRYLVKRTGEKVFLECVQDMDHENMFWYRQDPGLGLRLIYFSYDVKMKEKGDIPEGYSVSREKKERFSLILESASTNQTSMYLCASSGQGAGGNTIYFGEGSWLTVV.

The genes are TRBV6-4 and TRBJ2-7; D not certain. CDR1 and CDR2 from the germline V gene are MRHNA and SNTAGT. Trimming took 0 bases from V and 1 from J, leaving 7 bases between them. This CDR3 is built from 14 residues. The DNA of the CDR3 is TGTGCCAGCAGTGACTCCAACAGATCCTACGAGCAGTACTTC. Translating gives CASSDSNRSYEQYF.

The gene calls are TRBV11-1 and TRBJ2-1, with 15 nucleotides matching TRBD2. There are 17 residues in the CDR3. V lost 5 bases and J lost 8; bases outside the gene matches: 10. Germline lookup yields CDR1 SGHAT and CDR2 FQDESV (reference sequence). Here the CDR3 DNA reads TGTGCCAGCAGCCCTGGGACTAGCGGGGGGTGGGCACATGAGCAGTTCTTC. Translated, it gives CASSPGTSGGWAHEQFF. The whole variable domain, remainder taken from reference TRBV11-1 and TRBJ2-1, is EAEVAQSPRYKITEKSQAVAFWCDPISGHATLYWYRQILGQGPELLVQFQDESVVDDSQLPKDRFSAERLKGVDSTLKIQPAELGDSAMYLCASSPGTSGGWAHEQFFGPGTRLTVL.

The gene calls are TRBV7-2 and TRBJ1-5, with D perhaps matching TRBD1 (6 bases). CDR1 is SGHTA, CDR2 FQGNSA, per germline. Trimming cost V 5 bases and J 6 bases, with 11 bases left between them. The CDR3 is 13 residues long. The CDR3 bases are TGTGCCAGCAGCCTTACAGGGCGTCAGCCCCAGCATTTT. Translation gives CASSLTGRQPQHF. Complete variable domain (other parts from reference TRBV7-2 and TRBJ1-5): GAGVSQSPSNKVTEKGKDVELRCDPISGHTALYWYRQSLGQGLEFLIYFQGNSAPDKSGLPSDRFSAERTGGSVSTLTIQRTQQEDSAVYLCASSLTGRQPQHFGDGTRLSIL.

This chain connects TRBV21-1 to TRBJ1-1. TRBV21-1 is given as a pseudogene. The CDR3 covers 11 residues. This CDR3 reads CASSTREGAFF. The CDR3 DNA follows: TGTGCCAGCAGCACCCGGGAGGGAGCTTTCTTT.

V usage is TRBV29-1 and J usage is TRBJ2-2; 11 bases line up with TRBD2. The trim removed 0 bases at V and 0 bases at J, leaving 9 bases unmatched. The germline V gene has CDR1 SQVTM and CDR2 ANQGSEA. The CDR3 is 19 amino acids. DNA for the CDR3: TGCAGCGTTGAAGATCGAAATAGCGGGAGGGCGACGAACACCGGGGAGCTGTTTTTT. Its translation is CSVEDRNSGRATNTGELFF.

The V gene is TRBV28, the J gene TRBJ1-5, with TRBD1 matching over 10 bases. Germline CDR1 reads MDHEN; CDR2 reads SYDVKM. The V and J ends lost 5 bases and 1 base, in that order; junction bases with no gene match: 11. This CDR3 spans 18 amino acids. The CDR3 sequence: CASSAPTGGELSNQPQHF. CDR3 DNA: TGTGCCAGCAGTGCTCCGACAGGGGGCGAGTTAAGCAATCAGCCCCAGCATTTT.

The chain uses TRBV5-6 and TRBJ2-5; perhaps TRBD1 as D (6 bases). Trimming took 3 bases from V and 3 from J, leaving 15 bases between them. CDR1 is SGHDT and CDR2 is YYEEEE in the germline V gene. The CDR3 is made up of 15 amino acids. The CDR3 DNA reads TGTGCCAGCAGCTGCTGGGGCCACAGGGAAGAGACCCAGTACTTC. This encodes CASSCWGHREETQYF.

J is TRBJ1-1 and V is TRBV5-6, with D perhaps TRBD1 (5 bases). Germline CDR1 is SGHDT and CDR2 is YYEEEE. This CDR3 spans 16 amino acids. With 1 base removed from V and 0 bases from J, the gap between germline ends came to 13 bases. The DNA of the CDR3 is TGTGCCAGCAGCTTGCAGGGCGGCCCCTTGAACACTGAAGCTTTCTTT. This sequence encodes CASSLQGGPLNTEAFF.

This chain connects TRBV19 to TRBJ2-1; TRBD2 aligns across 7 bases. J gave up 4 bases and V 6 bases, and 9 bases lay outside the gene matches. The CDR3 consists of 15 residues. Germline loops: CDR1 LNHDA, CDR2 SQIVND (reference sequence). CDR3 nucleotides: TGTGCCAGTAGCTTAGGGAGCGGGGTATACAATGAGCAGTTCTTC. Translation gives CASSLGSGVYNEQFF.

The chain uses TRBV12-5 and TRBJ1-5, with 9 bases matching TRBD1. Trimming cost V 5 bases and J 6 bases; bases outside gene matches: 11. Germline V gene lookup returns CDR1 LGHNT and CDR2 FRNRAP. The CDR3 totals 16 residues. The CDR3 reads CASGPEDRGGSQPQHF. For the CDR3, the DNA is TGTGCTAGTGGTCCCGAGGACAGGGGAGGAAGTCAGCCCCAGCATTTT.

The gene calls are TRBV9 and TRBJ1-2; D remains ambiguous. In germline, CDR1 is SGDLS, CDR2 YYNGEE. The CDR3 is 13 amino acids. V was shortened by 0 bases and J by 4 bases, with 7 bases between the two germline ends. In DNA form, the CDR3 reads TGTGCCAGCAGCGTAGCTTCCTCCTATGGCTACACCTTC. This gives the protein CASSVASSYGYTF.